This T cell receptor beta chain was identified during a study of PD-L1 blockade in urothelial cancer. The CDR3 sequence is 16 residues long. Trimming stripped 4 bases from V and 0 bases from J, with 17 bases between. Germline assignment: CDR1 SGHNT and CDR2 YYREEE (reference sequence). Assay used: immunoSEQ multiplex PCR; TCRdb lists only in-frame clones, some missing. The sample has 50,000 to 65,000 clones; 70% to 90% are singletons. This receptor was obtained from a man between 50 and 59 years old with urothelial cancer. This chain uses TRBV5-4 with TRBJ2-7, with D possibly matching TRBD2 (5 bases). Sequences were derived from PBMCs, sampled around atezolizumab (anti-PD-L1) treatment. The CDR3 DNA follows: TGTGCCAGCAGCAACCGGGGTACCGGTTACTCCTACGAGCAGTACTTC. Translating gives CASSNRGTGYSYEQYF. Using reference TRBV5-4 and TRBJ2-7 for the parts outside the CDR3, the full variable domain is ETGVTQSPTHLIKTRGQQVTLRCSSQSGHNTVSWYQQALGQGPQFIFQYYREEENGRGNFPPRFSGLQFPNYSSELNVNALELDDSALYLCASSNRGTGYSYEQYFGPGTRLTVT.